These 3 T cell receptor beta chains originate from one sample sequenced in a study of cytomegalovirus exposure and HLA in healthy donors listed by TCRdb under 2017. Library method: the immunoSEQ multiplex PCR assay. A mixture of 60 forward primers for TCR Vbeta segments and 13 reverse primers for TCR Jbeta segments was used in the multiplex PCR. As stored in TCRdb, this immuneACCESS dataset retains in-frame rearrangements with V and J assigned. A fraction of the clones does not appear; measured against another copy, unresolved V genes explain less than half of the discrepancy, and the remainder lacks a known reason. A total of about 200,000 clones appear in this sample, around four fifths of them only once. The top ten clonotypes cover approximately 1.8% of the sample. Sequencing was carried out using PBMCs. These receptors originate from a man aged 35 to 55 in good health and CMV-seropositive.

The rearrangement links TRBV30 to TRBJ1-2; the D gene is possibly TRBD1 (5 bases). This CDR3 has 11 amino acids. Germline-derived CDR1 and CDR2 are GTSNPN and SVGIG (reference sequence). With 0 bases removed from V and 8 bases from J, the gap between germline ends came to 7 bases. The CDR3 spells CAWSVQAGYTF. The CDR3 DNA reads as TGTGCCTGGAGTGTACAGGCGGGCTACACCTTC.

This clone has only one observation. The sample contains more than one DNA sequence encoding this CDR3. The chain uses TRBV7-9 and TRBJ1-2, with D unresolved. Trimming cost V 1 base and J 7 bases, with 16 bases left between them. Germline V gene sequence: CDR1 SEHNR, CDR2 FQNEAQ (reference sequence). The CDR3 is made up of 15 amino acids. CDR3: CASSLVSGSGSGYTF. CDR3 nucleotides: TGTGCCAGCAGCTTAGTCTCAGGATCCGGAAGTGGCTACACCTTC.

The V gene is TRBV19, the J gene TRBJ1-5; D not resolved. CDR3 length equals 14 residues. The germline CDR1 and CDR2 sequences are LNHDA and SQIVND (reference sequence). V shed 9 bases and J shed 0 bases, with 12 bases lying between them. Here the CDR3 DNA reads TGTGCCAGAGTACGGAGTTTTAGCAATCAGCCCCAGCATTTT. This gives the protein CARVRSFSNQPQHF.